The 28 T cell receptor beta chains in this list originate from one sample, sequenced in a study of regulatory T cells in long-lasting Graves disease. Investigators prepared the TCR beta libraries by applying iRepertoire HTBI primers and Arm-PCR of CDR3 regions. TCRdb reanalysed the multiplex PCR reads using MiXCR and keeps one entry per CDR3 protein. The repertoire holds about 450,000 distinct CDR3 sequences, with about a quarter as singletons. The time point denotes: persistent/refractory GD, antithyroid drugs over 5 years with positive TRAb. Following extraction of RNA from PBMCs, that RNA was used to make the TCR library. The source was peripheral blood mononuclear cells (PBMCs), collected when the disease was refractory, from a patient treated with antithyroid drugs. Every receptor here comes from a female donor with Graves disease.

This clonotype was found many times. The rearrangement joins TRBV6-1 to TRBJ2-5, with TRBD1 matching 9 bases. CDR3 length: 14 residues. V shed 2 bases and J 4 bases; nucleotides not matched to a gene: 2. Germline V CDR1 and CDR2: MNHNS, SASEGT. The CDR3 sequence: CASSENRGPETQYF. The CDR3 nucleotides read TGTGCCAGCAGTGAAAACAGGGGGCCAGAGACCCAGTACTTC.

CDR3 region: CAISVRTGSSGNTIYF. Written as DNA, the CDR3 is TGTGCCATCAGTGTACGGACAGGATCCTCTGGAAACACCATATATTTT. V is TRBV10-3 and J is TRBJ1-3, with 7 positions matching TRBD1. J lost 0 bases, V lost 4 bases, and 6 bases had no gene match. This CDR3 is built from 16 residues. Per the germline V gene, CDR1 is ENHRY and CDR2 is SYGVKD.

This chain uses TRBV20-1 with TRBJ1-5; possible D gene TRBD1, 5 bases. The germline V gene has CDR1 DFQATT and CDR2 SNEGSKA (reference sequence). V dropped 0 bases and J dropped 5 bases, with 20 bases sitting between them. The CDR3 has 17 residues. Here the CDR3 reads CSARDATGRGIYQPQHF. CDR3 sequence (DNA): TGCAGTGCTAGAGACGCTACGGGACGGGGTATCTATCAGCCCCAGCATTTT.

This clonotype has more than one count but fewer than ten. The gene calls are TRBV20-1 and TRBJ1-5, with TRBD1 identical over 7 bases. The CDR3 has 13 residues. Trimming removed 5 bases from V and 4 bases from J; junction bases left unmatched: 5. Germline V gene data show CDR1 as DFQATT and CDR2 as SNEGSKA (reference sequence). The CDR3 nucleotides are TGCAGTGCTGAACAGGGGAGGAATCAGCCCCAGCATTTT. Its translation is CSAEQGRNQPQHF.

A note on this clonotype: This could be a read error, since a much larger clone is one nucleotide away. The CDR3 end shows no conserved phenylalanine or tryptophan, and so a read error is likely. The V and J genes are TRBV12-3 or TRBV12-4 and TRBJ2-5, with D unresolved. Trimming shortened V by 3 bases and J by 5 bases, and 13 bases separated the two germline ends. This CDR3 region has 14 residues. The CDR3 bases are TGTGCCAGCAGTTTCGGTTCGGGTAGGGAGACCCAGTACCTC. It encodes CASSFGSGRETQYL.

In regard to this clonotype: At one of its ends the junction is not consistent with the germline gene, which may arise from a read error. V is TRBV20-1 and J is TRBJ2-7, with 7 bases that match TRBD2. The CDR3 has 15 residues. CDR1 and CDR2 from the germline V gene are DFQATT and SNEGSKA (reference sequence). The CDR3 DNA reads as TGCAGTGCTAGAGATCCGGCTAGCGGTCGATACGGGCAGTACTTC. It is translated as CSARDPASGRYGQYF.

This clonotype has at least ten counts. The V call is TRBV15, the J call TRBJ2-7; no clear D gene. CDR3 length equals 15 residues. Trimming stripped 4 bases from V and 0 bases from J, with 13 bases between. CDR1 and CDR2 from the germline V gene are LNHNV and YYDKDF (reference sequence). The CDR3: CATSNPSAASYEQYF. CDR3 bases: TGTGCCACCAGCAACCCCTCGGCGGCCTCCTACGAGCAGTACTTC.

Details on this clonotype: This sequence may be a read error, since a much larger clone differs from it by one base. The rearrangement joins TRBV12-3 or TRBV12-4 to TRBJ2-7, with 10 nucleotides matching TRBD1. The CDR3 loop spans 14 amino acids. The V segment lost 3 bases and the J segment 6 bases; nucleotides outside the gene matches: 5. The CDR3 bases are TGTGCCAGCAGTTTGGGGACAGGGGTCTCCGAGCAGTACTTC. It yields the protein CASSLGTGVSEQYF.

The chain recombines TRBV2 with TRBJ1-1, with D possibly TRBD1 on 6 matching bases. V was trimmed by 8 bases and J by 0 bases, leaving 10 bases between them. Germline loops: CDR1 SNHLY, CDR2 FYNNEI. The CDR3 contains 13 residues. The CDR3: CASDRNMNTEAFF. The CDR3 coding sequence is TGTGCCAGCGACAGGAATATGAACACTGAAGCTTTCTTT.

The genes are TRBV20-1 and TRBJ1-2; D is unclear. The CDR3 covers 13 residues. From germline, CDR1 is DFQATT and CDR2 SNEGSKA (reference sequence). The germline V and J ends were trimmed by 0 bases and 8 bases, with 13 bases remaining between them. CDR3 loop: CSARDGRTAGYTF. The CDR3 nucleotides are TGCAGTGCTAGAGATGGCAGGACTGCGGGCTACACCTTC.

In DNA form, the CDR3 reads TGCAGTGCCGTGGGCGTGGGTTTGAACTATGGCTACACCTTC. It translates to CSAVGVGLNYGYTF. The V gene is TRBV20-1, the J gene TRBJ1-2; D is unresolved. V was clipped by 6 bases and J by 2 bases, with 16 bases between them. CDR1 and CDR2 from the germline V gene are DFQATT and SNEGSKA (reference sequence). CDR3 length: 14 amino acids.

The gene calls are TRBV12-3 or TRBV12-4 and TRBJ1-3; possibly TRBD1 for D (6 bases). V lost 5 bases to trimming and J lost 0 bases, with 17 bases between them. There are 17 residues in the CDR3. The CDR3 DNA is TGTGCCAGCAGTGGGCCGGGACACGAGAGCTCTGGAAACACCATATATTTT. Its translation is CASSGPGHESSGNTIYF.

The chain couples TRBV11-2 to TRBJ2-1, with D possibly TRBD2 on 6 matching bases. V was pared by 5 bases and J by 6 bases, with 14 bases between. The CDR3 loop spans 14 amino acids. Per germline, CDR1 SGHAT and CDR2 FQNNGV. The CDR3 region is CASSAAGRLNEQFF. Here the CDR3 DNA reads TGTGCCAGCAGCGCGGCGGGACGACTCAATGAGCAGTTCTTC.

The chain joins TRBV20-1 to TRBJ1-1; maybe TRBD1 (6 bases). The V end was cut by 3 bases, the J end by 6 bases, with 23 bases between. Germline assignment: CDR1 DFQATT and CDR2 SNEGSKA (reference sequence). This CDR3 is built from 16 residues. This chain's CDR3 is CSARFNLGGFNAEAFF. The DNA for the CDR3 is TGCAGTGCTAGGTTTAATTTGGGGGGCTTTAACGCTGAAGCTTTCTTT.

This clonotype was detected ten times or more. The chain has TRBV7-8 and TRBJ2-2; TRBD2 matches at 10 bases. The germline V gene encodes CDR1 SGHVS and CDR2 FQNEAQ. The CDR3 sequence is 16 residues long. J gave up 4 bases and V 3 bases, and 5 bases lay outside the gene matches. The CDR3 loop is CASSFGSSGGTGELFF. The CDR3 DNA sequence: TGTGCCAGCAGCTTTGGGTCTAGCGGGGGCACCGGGGAGCTGTTTTTT.

The chain joins TRBV18 to TRBJ2-5, with D perhaps matching TRBD2 (6 bases). The CDR3 runs 15 residues. CDR1 is KGHSH and CDR2 is LQKENI in the germline V gene. Trimming took off 6 bases at V and 5 bases at J, with 19 bases between the two ends. The CDR3, as DNA: TGTGCCAGCTCCCTCGAGGGGACCGCGGGGGAGACCCAGTACTTC. Translating gives CASSLEGTAGETQYF.

In the case of this clonotype: Given a much more abundant clone one base away, this may be a read error. The missing conserved phenylalanine or tryptophan at the end of this CDR3 makes a read error likely. The chain employs TRBV7-8 and TRBJ1-1; D unresolved. Germline values: CDR1 SGHVS, CDR2 FQNEAQ. CDR3 length equals 13 residues. Trimming left V 0 bases short and J 6 bases short, with 8 bases between. CDR3 protein: CASSLARGAEAFS. The CDR3 DNA sequence: TGTGCCAGCAGCTTAGCGAGAGGCGCTGAAGCTTTCTCT.

This chain connects TRBV5-1 to TRBJ1-6; 9 bases are a match to TRBD1. The V gene end was trimmed by 4 bases and the J gene end by 9 bases; junction bases not matched to a gene: 8. The CDR3 spans 15 residues. Germline CDR1 and CDR2: SGHRS and YFSETQ. The CDR3 region has the DNA TGCGCCAGCAGCAAGGGACAGGGCTCCATTTCACCCCTCCACTTT. This translates into CASSKGQGSISPLHF.

V is TRBV4-3 and J is TRBJ1-2; no reliable D call. Trimming removed 0 bases at V and 6 bases at J, with 8 bases between. The CDR3 length is 13 residues. Germline V gene lookup returns CDR1 LGHNA and CDR2 YSLEER. The CDR3 is CASSQEISDGYTF. Written as DNA, the CDR3 is TGCGCCAGCAGCCAAGAGATCTCTGATGGCTACACCTTC.

This clonotype has more than one count but fewer than ten. The J gene is TRBJ1-4, the V gene TRBV29-1, with 7 bases lining up with TRBD1. The junction had 10 bases not matched to a gene; V was cut back by 4 bases and J by 8 bases. The CDR3 contains 14 residues. In germline, CDR1 is SQVTM, CDR2 ANQGSEA. The DNA for the CDR3 is TGCAGCGTTGCGATAGGGGGCGAATACGAAAAACTGTTTTTT. It translates to CSVAIGGEYEKLFF.

The rearrangement links TRBV6-1 to TRBJ2-5; no reliable D call. The germline V and J ends were trimmed by 6 bases and 5 bases, with 10 bases remaining between them. The CDR3 loop spans 12 amino acids. The germline CDR1 and CDR2 sequences are MNHNS and SASEGT. In DNA, the CDR3 is TGTGCCAGCAGAAATGAGAGGGAGACCCAGTACTTC. This encodes CASRNERETQYF.

The table lists this clonotype with a few counts. This rearrangement joins TRBV20-1 to TRBJ2-5; either TRBD1 or TRBD2 may fit D (5 bases each). V lost 6 bases, J lost 9 bases, and 14 bases lay in between. CDR3 length: 11 amino acids. Germline values: CDR1 DFQATT, CDR2 SNEGSKA (reference sequence). The CDR3 coding sequence is TGCAGTGCCCGCGCTATGGGGGCCCAGTACTTC. It encodes CSARAMGAQYF.

V is TRBV12-3 or TRBV12-4 and J is TRBJ1-6; no firm D call. V was shortened by 1 base and J by 5 bases, with 9 bases between the two germline ends. The CDR3 has 15 amino acids. For the CDR3, the DNA is TGTGCCAGCAGTTTAGACCGACGGGATAATTCACCCCTCCACTTT. Amino acid sequence: CASSLDRRDNSPLHF.

On this clonotype itself: One end of the junction varies from germline; a read error may be responsible. The rearrangement joins TRBV5-1 to TRBJ1-1; 9 bases are a match to TRBD1. The germline V gene has CDR1 SGHRS and CDR2 YFSETQ. The CDR3 has 14 residues. CDR3 protein: CASSPGTGNTGAFF. DNA for the CDR3: TGCGCCAGCAGCCCCGGGACAGGGAACACTGGAGCTTTCTTT. The full variable domain, its missing parts supplied by reference TRBV5-1 and TRBJ1-1, is KAGVTQTPRYLIKTRGQQVTLSCSPISGHRSVSWYQQTPGQGLQFLFEYFSETQRNKGNFPGRFSGRQFSNSRSEMNVSTLELGDSALYLCASSPGTGNTGAFFGQGTRLTVV.

This clonotype was seen ten or more times. The rearrangement links TRBV2 to TRBJ2-7; D uncertain. Per the germline V gene, CDR1 is SNHLY and CDR2 is FYNNEI. The germline V and J ends were trimmed by 8 bases and 0 bases, with 11 bases remaining between them. The CDR3 length is 13 residues. The CDR3: CASRWSISYEQYF. In nucleotides, the CDR3 is TGTGCCAGCCGGTGGTCGATCTCCTACGAGCAGTACTTC. The variable domain in full, with the rest retrieved from reference TRBV2 and TRBJ2-7, is EPEVTQTPSHQVTQMGQEVILRCVPISNHLYFYWYRQILGQKVEFLVSFYNNEISEKSEIFDDQFSVERPDGSNFTLKIRSTKLEDSAMYFCASRWSISYEQYFGPGTRLTVT.

V and J are TRBV6-1 and TRBJ2-2; either TRBD1 or TRBD2 may supply D (5 bases each). CDR1 is MNHNS, CDR2 SASEGT, per germline. This CDR3 has 16 amino acids. The V gene lost 7 bases and the J gene lost 5 bases, with 20 bases spanning the gap. Written as DNA, the CDR3 is TGTGCCAGCATCCCATCCGGGGCAGGGATAACCGGGGAGCTGTTTTTT. This translates into CASIPSGAGITGELFF.

About this clonotype: At one boundary the junction diverges from the germline segment, which might be a read error. The chain combines TRBV18 with TRBJ1-1; D call uncertain. The CDR3 has 15 amino acids. CDR1 KGHSH and CDR2 LQKENI come from the germline V gene. CDR3 region: CASSLAKGGNTEALF. CDR3 DNA: TGTGCCAGCTCGCTTGCAAAGGGTGGGAACACTGAAGCTCTCTTT.

This clonotype was seen repeatedly, ten times or more. V and J are TRBV14 and TRBJ1-2; 7 nucleotides align to TRBD1. CDR1 and CDR2 (germline): SGHDN, FVKESK. V shed 4 bases and J 4 bases; nucleotides not matched to a gene: 3. CDR3 length equals 13 residues. CDR3 sequence: CASSLTGVYGYTF. The CDR3 DNA reads as TGTGCCAGCAGCCTCACAGGGGTCTATGGCTACACCTTC.